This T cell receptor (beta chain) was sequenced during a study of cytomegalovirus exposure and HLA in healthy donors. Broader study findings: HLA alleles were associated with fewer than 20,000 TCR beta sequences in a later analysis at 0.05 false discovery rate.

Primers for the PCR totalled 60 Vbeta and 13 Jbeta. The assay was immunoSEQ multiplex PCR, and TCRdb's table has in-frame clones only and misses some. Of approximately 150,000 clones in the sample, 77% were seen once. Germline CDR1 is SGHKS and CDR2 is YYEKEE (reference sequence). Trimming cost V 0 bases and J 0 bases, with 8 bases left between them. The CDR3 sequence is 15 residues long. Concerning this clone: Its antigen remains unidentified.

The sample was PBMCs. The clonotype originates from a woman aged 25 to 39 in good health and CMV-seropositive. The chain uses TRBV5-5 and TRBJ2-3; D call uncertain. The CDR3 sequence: CASSLGSQSTDTQYF. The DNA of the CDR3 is TGTGCCAGCAGCTTGGGGTCACAGAGCACAGATACGCAGTATTTT.